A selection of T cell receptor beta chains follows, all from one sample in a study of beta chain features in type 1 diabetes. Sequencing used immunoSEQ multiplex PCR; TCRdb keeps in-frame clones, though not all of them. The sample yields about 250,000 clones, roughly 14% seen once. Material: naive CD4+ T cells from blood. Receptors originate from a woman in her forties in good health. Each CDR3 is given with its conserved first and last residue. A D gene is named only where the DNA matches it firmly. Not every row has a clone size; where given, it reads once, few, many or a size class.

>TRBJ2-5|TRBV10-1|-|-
CASSSSSGGRETQYF
-
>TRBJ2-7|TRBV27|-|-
CASSFASARYEQYF
TGTGCCAGCAGTTTTGCCTCAGCGAGATACGAGCAGTACTTC
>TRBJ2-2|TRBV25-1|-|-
CASSGLANTGELFF
TGTGCCAGCAGTGGGCTTGCGAACACCGGGGAGCTGTTTTTT
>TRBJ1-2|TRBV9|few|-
CASSVGYPVWGKTRAYGYTF
TGTGCCAGCAGCGTAGGTTACCCCGTCTGGGGTAAAACTAGGGCCTATGGCTACACCTTC
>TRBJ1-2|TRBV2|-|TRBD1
CASNGQGANYGYTF
TGTGCCAGTAACGGCCAGGGGGCTAACTATGGCTACACCTTC
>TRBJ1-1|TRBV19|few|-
CASALRGAATEAFF
TGTGCCAGTGCCCTTCGGGGGGCGGCCACTGAAGCTTTCTTT
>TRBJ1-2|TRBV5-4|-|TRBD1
CASSQGQGTNYGYTF
TGTGCCAGCAGCCAGGGACAGGGGACGAACTATGGCTACACCTTC
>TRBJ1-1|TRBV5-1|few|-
CASSLVTGNMNTEAFF
TGCGCCAGCAGCTTGGTTACAGGCAACATGAACACTGAAGCTTTCTTT
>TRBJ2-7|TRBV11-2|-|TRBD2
CASSLAGTSGGAPPYEQYF
TGTGCCAGCAGCTTAGCCGGGACTAGCGGGGGGGCCCCCCCCTACGAGCAGTACTTC
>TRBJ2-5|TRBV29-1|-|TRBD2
CSVGTSGGIETQYF
TGCAGCGTGGGGACTAGCGGGGGAATCGAGACCCAGTACTTC
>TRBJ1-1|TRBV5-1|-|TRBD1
CASALTGGPTEAFF
TGCGCCAGCGCCTTGACAGGGGGGCCCACTGAAGCTTTCTTT
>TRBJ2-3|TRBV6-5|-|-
CASGSRGDGTDTQYF
TGTGCCAGCGGATCGCGGGGCGATGGCACAGATACGCAGTATTTT
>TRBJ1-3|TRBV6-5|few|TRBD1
CASSTGQGAGNTIYF
TGTGCCAGCAGTACCGGACAGGGTGCTGGAAACACCATATATTTT
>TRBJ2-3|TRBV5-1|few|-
CASSDIHTTDTQYF
TGCGCCAGCAGCGACATCCACACAACAGATACGCAGTATTTT
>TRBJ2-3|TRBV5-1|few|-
CASSLAADTDTQYF
TGCGCCAGCAGCTTGGCCGCGGACACAGATACGCAGTATTTT
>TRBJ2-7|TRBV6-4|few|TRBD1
CASSVDRDSYEQYF
TGTGCCAGCAGTGTCGACAGGGATTCCTACGAGCAGTACTTC
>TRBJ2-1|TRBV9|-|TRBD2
CASSVASTSGGASSEQFF
TGTGCCAGCAGCGTAGCTTCAACTAGCGGGGGGGCTTCCAGTGAGCAGTTCTTC
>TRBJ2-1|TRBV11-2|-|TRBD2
CASGGGGRSYNEQFF
TGTGCCAGCGGGGGCGGGGGGCGCTCCTACAATGAGCAGTTCTTC